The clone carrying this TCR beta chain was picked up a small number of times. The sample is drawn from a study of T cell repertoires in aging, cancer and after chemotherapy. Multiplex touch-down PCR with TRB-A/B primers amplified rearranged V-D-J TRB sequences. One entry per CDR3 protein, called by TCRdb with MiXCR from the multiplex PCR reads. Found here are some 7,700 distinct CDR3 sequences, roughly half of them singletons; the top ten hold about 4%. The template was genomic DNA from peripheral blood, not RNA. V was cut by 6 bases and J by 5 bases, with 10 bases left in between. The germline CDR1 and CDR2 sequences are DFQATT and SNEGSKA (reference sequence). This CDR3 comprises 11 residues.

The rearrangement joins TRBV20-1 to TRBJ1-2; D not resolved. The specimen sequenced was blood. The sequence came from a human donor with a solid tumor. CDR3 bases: TGCAGTGCACCAGGAGGATATGGCTACACCTTC. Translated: CSAPGGYGYTF.